This T cell receptor beta chain was sequenced for a study of a mutant IDH1 vaccine in newly diagnosed glioma. Study summary: Onset of vaccination occurred 4-6 weeks following radiotherapy alone, or with temozolomide cycles. Treatment recipients were about 60% male and about 40% female, and their mean age was approximately 43 years.

The CDR3 is made up of 17 amino acids. The junction had 12 bases not matched to a gene; V was cut back by 0 bases and J by 8 bases. In germline, CDR1 is MGHRA, CDR2 YSYEKL. The data were produced by immunoSEQ multiplex PCR, yet TCRdb's version contains in-frame clones alone and is incomplete. The profile shows 20,000 to 25,000 clones, around 80% of them singletons. The time point is: week 23, last vaccination. The content of each vaccine dose was 300 ug of mutant IDH1 20-mer peptide, and topical imiquimod accompanied it. A remark on this clone: What it binds is not known.

This TCR came from a man aged 25 to 40 with glioma. The sequencing here drew on PBMCs, taken from a glioma patient whose treatment included an IDH1 peptide vaccine. The chain couples TRBV4-1 to TRBJ2-1, with 8 nucleotides matching TRBD2. The CDR3, as DNA: TGCGCCAGCAGCCAAGATTTGCCCAGCGGGAGCGCTTATGAGCAGTTCTTC. Encoded protein: CASSQDLPSGSAYEQFF.